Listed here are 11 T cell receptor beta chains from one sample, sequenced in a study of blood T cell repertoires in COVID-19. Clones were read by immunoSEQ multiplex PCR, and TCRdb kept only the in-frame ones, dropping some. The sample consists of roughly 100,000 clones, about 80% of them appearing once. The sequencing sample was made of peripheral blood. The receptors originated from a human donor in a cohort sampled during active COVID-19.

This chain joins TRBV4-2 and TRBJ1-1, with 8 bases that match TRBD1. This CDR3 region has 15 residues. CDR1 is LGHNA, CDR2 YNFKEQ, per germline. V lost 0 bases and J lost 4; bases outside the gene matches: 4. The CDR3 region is CASSQDSQGGTEAFF. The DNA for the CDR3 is TGTGCCAGCAGCCAAGATTCACAGGGGGGCACTGAAGCTTTCTTT.

The CDR3 loop reads CASSLTTGYNNEQFF. In DNA form, the CDR3 reads TGTGCCAGCAGCTTGACAACAGGGTACAACAATGAGCAGTTCTTC. The V call is TRBV7-3, the J call TRBJ2-1; possibly TRBD1 for D (6 bases). With 3 bases removed from V and 5 bases from J, the gap between germline ends came to 14 bases. Germline V gene sequence: CDR1 SGHTA, CDR2 FQGTGA. The CDR3 contains 15 residues.

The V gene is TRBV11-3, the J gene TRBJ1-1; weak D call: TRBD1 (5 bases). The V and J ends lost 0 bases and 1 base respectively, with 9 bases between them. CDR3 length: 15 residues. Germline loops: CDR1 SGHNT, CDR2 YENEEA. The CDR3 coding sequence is TGTGCCAGCAGCTTAGATCCGGGGGAGAACACTGAAGCTTTCTTT. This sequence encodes CASSLDPGENTEAFF.

The CDR3 DNA sequence: TGTGCCAGCAGTCGGACAGCCACTGAAGCTTTCTTT. Amino acids: CASSRTATEAFF. The V and J genes are TRBV7-9 and TRBJ1-1, with a weak D call TRBD1 (6 bases). This CDR3 spans 12 amino acids. V lost 6 bases and J lost 4, with 9 bases in between. Germline CDR1 and CDR2: SEHNR and FQNEAQ (reference sequence).

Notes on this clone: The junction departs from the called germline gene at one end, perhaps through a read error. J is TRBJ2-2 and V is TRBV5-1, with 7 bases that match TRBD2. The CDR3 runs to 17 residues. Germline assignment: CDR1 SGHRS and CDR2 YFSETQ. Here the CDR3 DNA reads TGCGCCAGCTGCTTGGGGCCGGGACGGGGGGACACCGGGGAGCTGTTTTTT. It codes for CASCLGPGRGDTGELFF.

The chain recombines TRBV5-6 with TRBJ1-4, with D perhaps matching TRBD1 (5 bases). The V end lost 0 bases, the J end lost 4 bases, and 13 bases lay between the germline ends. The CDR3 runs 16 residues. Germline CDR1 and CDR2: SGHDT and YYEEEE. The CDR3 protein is CASSLAGFGGNEKLFF. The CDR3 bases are TGTGCCAGCAGCTTGGCGGGCTTCGGGGGTAATGAAAAACTGTTTTTT.

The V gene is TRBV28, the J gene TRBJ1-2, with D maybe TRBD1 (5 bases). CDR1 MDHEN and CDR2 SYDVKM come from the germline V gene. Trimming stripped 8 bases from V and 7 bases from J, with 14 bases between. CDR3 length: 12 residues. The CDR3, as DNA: TGTGCCAGCGGACCCAGGGTTCTTGGCTACACCTTC. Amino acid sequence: CASGPRVLGYTF.

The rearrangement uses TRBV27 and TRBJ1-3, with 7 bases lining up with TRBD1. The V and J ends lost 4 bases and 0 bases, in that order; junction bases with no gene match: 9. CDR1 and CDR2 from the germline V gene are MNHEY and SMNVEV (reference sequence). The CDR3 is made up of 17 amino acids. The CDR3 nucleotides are TGTGCCAGCAGTTACTCCGGGACAGCTAGCTCTGGAAACACCATATATTTT. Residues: CASSYSGTASSGNTIYF.

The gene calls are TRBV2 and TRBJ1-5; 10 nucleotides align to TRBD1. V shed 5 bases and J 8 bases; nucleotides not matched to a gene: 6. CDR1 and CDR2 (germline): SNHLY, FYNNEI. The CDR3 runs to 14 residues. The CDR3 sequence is CASSYTTGGEPQHF. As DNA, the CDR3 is TGTGCCAGCAGTTATACGACAGGGGGCGAGCCCCAGCATTTT.

The CDR3 region is CAWRSGTGGVQQPQHF. In nucleotides, the CDR3 is TGTGCCTGGAGGTCCGGGACAGGGGGCGTTCAACAGCCCCAGCATTTT. This chain links TRBV30 with TRBJ1-5, with 12 bases fitting TRBD1. CDR3 size: 16 residues. The trim removed 3 bases at V and 7 bases at J, leaving 10 bases unmatched. Germline V gives CDR1 GTSNPN, CDR2 SVGIG (reference sequence).

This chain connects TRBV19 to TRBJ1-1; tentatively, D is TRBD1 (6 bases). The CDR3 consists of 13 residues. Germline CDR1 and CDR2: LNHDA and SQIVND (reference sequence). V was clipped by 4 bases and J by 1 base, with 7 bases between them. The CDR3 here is CASSRTANTEAFF. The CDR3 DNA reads TGTGCCAGTAGTAGGACAGCGAACACTGAAGCTTTCTTT.